The 19 T cell receptor beta chains presented below share a single source sample, sequenced in a study of cytomegalovirus exposure and HLA in healthy donors. Using immunoSEQ multiplex PCR, the repertoire was profiled, and TCRdb retains in-frame clones only, with some absent. The sample has under 200,000 clones, approximately 89% seen once. Sequenced sample: PBMCs. The receptors here all came from a woman aged 18-29 years in good health and CMV-seropositive.

The chain joins TRBV7-2 to TRBJ2-2; TRBD1 might be the D (5 bases). V was trimmed by 6 bases and J by 2 bases, leaving 10 bases between them. Germline loops: CDR1 SGHTA, CDR2 FQGNSA. This CDR3 spans 14 amino acids. This CDR3 is CASRPRTNTGELFF. Here the CDR3 DNA reads TGTGCCAGCAGACCCCGGACAAACACCGGGGAGCTGTTTTTT.

The chain is built from TRBV5-1 and TRBJ2-1; TRBD1 matches at 9 bases. Losses at the gene ends were 5 bases for V and 6 bases for J; bases not matched to a gene: 9. The CDR3 loop spans 15 amino acids. The germline V gene encodes CDR1 SGHRS and CDR2 YFSETQ. The CDR3 DNA follows: TGCGCCAGCAGTTCCACGGGACAGGGAATCAATGAGCAGTTCTTC. Amino acid sequence: CASSSTGQGINEQFF.

The V and J genes are TRBV6-1 and TRBJ2-5; 15 bases agree with TRBD2. This CDR3 is 15 amino acids long. Germline CDR1 reads MNHNS; CDR2 reads SASEGT. V shed 6 bases and J 5 bases; nucleotides not matched to a gene: 4. This CDR3 is CASSGTSGRWETQYF. The CDR3 region has the DNA TGTGCCAGCAGCGGGACTAGCGGGAGGTGGGAGACCCAGTACTTC.

This rearrangement joins TRBV5-4 to TRBJ2-7; 10 bases map to TRBD1. Germline V CDR1 and CDR2: SGHNT, YYREEE (reference sequence). The J segment lost 0 bases and the V segment lost 4 bases, leaving 13 bases of the junction unmatched. The CDR3 spans 18 residues. CDR3 DNA: TGTGCCAGCAGCCGTCCTGACAGGGGGCCAACCTACTCCTACGAGCAGTACTTC. Its translation: CASSRPDRGPTYSYEQYF.

The chain uses TRBV30 and TRBJ1-1; D is possibly TRBD1 (5 bases). The germline CDR1 and CDR2 sequences are GTSNPN and SVGIG (reference sequence). The V end was cut by 4 bases, the J end by 6 bases, with 15 bases between. CDR3 length: 13 residues. The CDR3 reads CAWNPPGIAEAFF. The CDR3 nucleotides are TGTGCCTGGAATCCTCCAGGGATCGCTGAAGCTTTCTTT.

This chain connects TRBV5-1 to TRBJ2-7; TRBD1 matches 10 bases. The V segment lost 3 bases and the J segment 5 bases; nucleotides outside the gene matches: 8. Germline V gene data show CDR1 as SGHRS and CDR2 as YFSETQ. The CDR3 runs to 15 residues. The chain's CDR3 is CASSSRPGQGDEQYF. CDR3 DNA sequence: TGCGCCAGCAGCTCCCGCCCCGGACAGGGGGACGAGCAGTACTTC. Full variable domain (remainder filled in from reference TRBV5-1 and TRBJ2-7): KAGVTQTPRYLIKTRGQQVTLSCSPISGHRSVSWYQQTPGQGLQFLFEYFSETQRNKGNFPGRFSGRQFSNSRSEMNVSTLELGDSALYLCASSSRPGQGDEQYFGPGTRLTVT.

The rearrangement links TRBV4-3 to TRBJ2-1, with TRBD2 as a possible D gene (6 bases). V gave up 1 base and J gave up 2 bases, with 21 bases separating them. CDR3 length: 19 residues. Germline lookup yields CDR1 LGHNA and CDR2 YSLEER. Written as DNA, the CDR3 is TGCGCCAGCAGCCAAGTAATCATGTACGGGAGAGATACCTACAATGAGCAGTTCTTC. It codes for CASSQVIMYGRDTYNEQFF.

CDR3 sequence (DNA): TGTGCCAGCAGTTTCGGGGGTATTGGCTATGGCTACACCTTC. It codes for CASSFGGIGYGYTF. The V call is TRBV28, the J call TRBJ1-2; a weak D match, TRBD1 (5 bases). Between the trimmed V and J ends, which lost 3 bases and 4 bases, there was a span of 12 bases. The CDR3 is 14 residues long. Germline CDR1 is MDHEN and CDR2 is SYDVKM.

This chain uses TRBV2 with TRBJ2-7, with 15 positions matching TRBD2. Germline CDR1 reads SNHLY; CDR2 reads FYNNEI. This CDR3 has 16 amino acids. J gave up 3 bases and V 4 bases, and 4 bases lay outside the gene matches. CDR3 DNA sequence: TGTGCCAGCAGTGCCGGACTAGCGGGAGGGCTCTACGAGCAGTACTTC. As protein: CASSAGLAGGLYEQYF.

The CDR3 region is CASSPRASGRQETQYF. Written as DNA, the CDR3 is TGTGCCAGCAGCCCCCGGGCTAGCGGGAGACAAGAGACCCAGTACTTC. The V gene is TRBV9, the J gene TRBJ2-5, with 10 bases identical to TRBD2. V shed 4 bases and J 2 bases; nucleotides not matched to a gene: 8. The germline CDR1 and CDR2 sequences are SGDLS and YYNGEE. The CDR3 is made up of 16 amino acids.

The chain combines TRBV25-1 with TRBJ2-1, with 14 bases fitting TRBD2. The CDR3 has 16 amino acids. From germline, CDR1 is MGHDK and CDR2 SYGVNS. The ends lost 2 bases at V and 9 bases at J; junction bases unmatched: 6. The CDR3 spells CASSEPGLAGEGEQFF. The DNA of the CDR3 is TGTGCCAGCAGTGAACCGGGACTAGCGGGAGAGGGTGAGCAGTTCTTC.

The genes are TRBV7-8 and TRBJ2-2, with 9 nucleotides matching TRBD1. This CDR3 has 16 residues. CDR1 and CDR2 (germline): SGHVS, FQNEAQ. After removal of 2 bases from V and 6 bases from J, the junction contained 7 bases not matched to a gene. This CDR3 reads CASSLQDRGNSGELFF. In nucleotides, the CDR3 is TGTGCCAGCAGCTTACAGGACAGGGGAAATTCCGGGGAGCTGTTTTTT.

The chain uses TRBV4-2 and TRBJ2-1; TRBD2 agrees at 8 bases. The J segment lost 0 bases and the V segment lost 1 base, leaving 8 bases of the junction unmatched. The CDR3 totals 18 residues. Per the germline V gene, CDR1 is LGHNA and CDR2 is YNFKEQ. The CDR3 sequence: CASSQGAGEGGSYNEQFF. DNA of the CDR3: TGTGCCAGCAGCCAAGGAGCGGGAGAGGGGGGCTCCTACAATGAGCAGTTCTTC.

This sequence joins TRBV29-1 and TRBJ2-7, with D possibly TRBD1 on 6 matching bases. Germline CDR1 reads SQVTM; CDR2 reads ANQGSEA. Trimming stripped 6 bases from V and 4 bases from J, with 13 bases between. The CDR3 spans 12 residues. CDR3 sequence (DNA): TGCAGCGTCTCTACAGGGTCTTACGAGCAGTACTTC. Encoded protein: CSVSTGSYEQYF.

The chain couples TRBV15 to TRBJ2-7, with 9 bases aligning to TRBD2. The ends lost 1 base at V and 5 bases at J; junction bases unmatched: 6. Germline values: CDR1 LNHNV, CDR2 YYDKDF (reference sequence). CDR3 length: 15 residues. CDR3 loop: CATSRAFSGRDEQYF. CDR3 sequence (DNA): TGTGCCACCAGCAGAGCCTTTAGCGGGAGAGACGAGCAGTACTTC. The complete variable domain, with remaining parts taken from reference TRBV15 and TRBJ2-7, reads DAMVIQNPRYQVTQFGKPVTLSCSQTLNHNVMYWYQQKSSQAPKLLFHYYDKDFNNEADTPDNFQSRRPNTSFCFLDIRSPGLGDTAMYLCATSRAFSGRDEQYFGPGTRLTVT.

This clone was counted once. V and J are TRBV30 and TRBJ1-2, with 7 nucleotides matching TRBD1. The CDR3 is made up of 14 amino acids. Germline V gives CDR1 GTSNPN, CDR2 SVGIG (reference sequence). Trimming at V came to 6 bases and at J to 0 bases, leaving 7 bases not matched to a gene. CDR3 residues: CACGNRGSNYGYTF. CDR3 coding DNA: TGTGCCTGCGGCAACAGGGGATCTAACTATGGCTACACCTTC. Filled out from reference TRBV30 and TRBJ1-2, the complete variable domain reads SQTIHQWPATLVQPVGSPLSLECTVEGTSNPNLYWYRQAAGRGLQLLFYSVGIGQISSEVPQNLSASRPQDRQFILSSKKLLLSDSGFYLCACGNRGSNYGYTFGSGTRLTVV.

With regard to this clone: Other DNA variants within this sample encode the same CDR3. This chain uses TRBV7-8 with TRBJ2-7; D not resolved. Deletions cut 2 bases from V and 4 bases from J, with 3 bases between. Germline assignment: CDR1 SGHVS and CDR2 FQNEAQ. The CDR3 covers 11 residues. The CDR3 DNA reads TGTGCCAGCAGCTTATCATACGAGCAGTACTTC. This gives the protein CASSLSYEQYF.

This chain uses TRBV6-6 with TRBJ1-4; D remains ambiguous. V lost 5 bases and J lost 12, with 10 bases in between. Germline V gene data show CDR1 as MNHNY and CDR2 as SVGAGI (reference sequence). The CDR3 has 11 amino acids. CDR3: CASSHGEELFF. CDR3 DNA sequence: TGTGCCAGCAGTCACGGAGAGGAACTGTTTTTT.

This sequence joins TRBV4-3 and TRBJ1-2; 8 nucleotides line up with TRBD1. There are 17 residues in the CDR3. Germline loops: CDR1 LGHNA, CDR2 YSLEER. The V segment lost 1 base and the J segment 8 bases; nucleotides outside the gene matches: 15. Here the CDR3 reads CASSQGPSTGEVYGYTF. In nucleotides, the CDR3 is TGCGCCAGCAGCCAAGGCCCGTCGACAGGGGAAGTTTACGGCTACACCTTC.